This TCR beta chain is drawn from a study of cytotoxic CD8 clonotypes in ibrutinib-treated CLL. Overall study: Investigators collected response samples after a median around twelve months of treatment, range 6 to 36.

Only in-frame clones appear in the TCRdb table, and some are missing; sequencing was by immunoSEQ multiplex PCR. The sample consists of about 200,000 clones, around 75% of them appearing once. Germline assignment: CDR1 MNHEY and CDR2 SMNVEV (reference sequence). This CDR3 has 15 amino acids. V dropped 1 base and J dropped 3 bases, with 12 bases sitting between them. The chain employs TRBV27 and TRBJ1-1; D is perhaps TRBD1 (6 bases). The clonotype comes from a human donor with chronic lymphocytic leukemia. The starting material was PBMCs, obtained after 12 months of ibrutinib treatment. The CDR3 sequence: CASSLYGGLDTEAFF. The DNA of the CDR3 is TGTGCCAGCAGTTTATATGGGGGCCTTGACACTGAAGCTTTCTTT.